The table lists the clone carrying this T cell receptor beta chain with many counts. The investigators amplified TCR beta CDR3 regions from RNA transcripts. HTBI primers drove first-round RT-PCR of the TCR CDR3. TCRdb redid the calling of the multiplex PCR reads with MiXCR, one entry per CDR3 protein. The data contain roughly 570,000 distinct CDR3 sequences, roughly 46% of them singletons. Trimming at V came to 6 bases and at J to 10 bases, leaving 9 bases not matched to a gene. The CDR3 contains 14 residues. Germline-derived CDR1 and CDR2 are MGHRA and YSYEKL. The data belong to a study of T cells in Graves' hyperthyroidism and ophthalmopathy. Graves' hyperthyroidism without ophthalmopathy progression within 18 months was termed stable. Those with hyperthyroidism were 18 to 65 years old, newly diagnosed, and ill for under 2 months. Patients were excluded for uncontrolled infection, other autoimmune disease, pregnancy or lactation. Clinicians diagnosed patients from clinical symptoms, serum thyroxine and TRAb, thyroid ultrasound and orbital computed tomography.

Material for sequencing was peripheral blood or thyroid tissue (not recorded which). The clonotype originates from a woman aged 18-35 years with Graves' hyperthyroidism. The rearrangement uses TRBV4-1 and TRBJ1-6; TRBD1 agrees at 7 bases. The DNA for the CDR3 is TGCGCCAGCAGACGGACAGGCTTCGGGTCACCCCTCCACTTT. Protein sequence: CASRRTGFGSPLHF.